This T cell receptor (beta chain) derives from a study of T-cell memory formation after mild COVID-19. Study-level findings and limits: A subset of responding clones appeared in pre-infection memory, suggesting cross-reactive memory joined. Among clones contracting day 15 to 85, CD4/CD8 was balanced, whereas later expanders leaned CD4+.

In this sample, this clonotype turned up a few times. Its antigen is unknown. The authors produced TCR alpha and TCR beta cDNA libraries with sample barcodes and UMIs by 5'RACE using constant-segment primers. One entry per CDR3 protein, called by TCRdb with MiXCR from the 5' RACE reads. Here the sample spans roughly 300,000 distinct CDR3 sequences, roughly 8.2% being singletons. The CDR3 runs 15 residues. Germline assignment: CDR1 KGHDR and CDR2 SFDVKD. The V end was cut by 4 bases, the J end by 2 bases, with 13 bases between. The sequenced sample consisted of PBMCs or a T cell subset sorted from them (not recorded which). The receptor was isolated from a man younger than 35 who had mild COVID-19 (a few samples of this study predate the infection). Cell type and time point are not known. The genes are TRBV24-1 and TRBJ2-5; a weak D match, TRBD1 (5 bases). The CDR3 coding sequence is TGTGCCACCAGTGAGGGTGCCAGGGCTCAAGAGACCCAGTACTTC. This codes for CATSEGARAQETQYF.